What follows describes a single T cell receptor (beta chain). Its antigen is not identified. These data originate in a study of T cells after yellow fever vaccination. Notes on the study in general: A weaker secondary response peaked on day 5, the primary on day 15.

Per germline, CDR1 ENHRY and CDR2 SYGVKD. The CDR3 sequence is 13 residues long. The V and J ends lost 4 bases and 7 bases respectively, with 10 bases between them. MiXCR was run by TCRdb on the 5' RACE reads, yielding one entry per CDR3 protein. The sample includes some 300,000 distinct CDR3 sequences, approximately 10% seen only once; the top ten take around 3.4%. Material: CD4+ T cells sorted from PBMCs, obtained 5 days after the yellow fever booster vaccination. This sequence was found in a man aged 18-30 years who received the YFV17D yellow fever vaccine. J is TRBJ2-2 and V is TRBV10-3, with a weak D call TRBD1 (5 bases). The CDR3 protein is CAISVTRDGELFF. Written as DNA, the CDR3 is TGTGCCATCAGTGTCACCAGGGACGGGGAGCTGTTTTTT.